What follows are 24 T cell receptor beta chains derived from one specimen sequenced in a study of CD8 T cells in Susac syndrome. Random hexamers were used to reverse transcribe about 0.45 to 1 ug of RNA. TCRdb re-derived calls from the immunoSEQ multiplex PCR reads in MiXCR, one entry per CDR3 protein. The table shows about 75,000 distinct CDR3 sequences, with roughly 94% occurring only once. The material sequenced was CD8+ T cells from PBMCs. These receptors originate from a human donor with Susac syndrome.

In nucleotides, the CDR3 is TGCGCCAGCAGCCCCGGGACAGGAATGGGGGGCAATCAGCCCCAGCATTTT. Protein product: CASSPGTGMGGNQPQHF. The J gene is TRBJ1-5, the V gene TRBV5-1; 8 bases fit TRBD1. Germline CDR1 SGHRS, CDR2 YFSETQ. After removal of 4 bases from V and 2 bases from J, the junction contained 11 bases not matched to a gene. CDR3 length: 17 residues. Looking up the rest from reference TRBV5-1 and TRBJ1-5 gives the full variable domain: KAGVTQTPRYLIKTRGQQVTLSCSPISGHRSVSWYQQTPGQGLQFLFEYFSETQRNKGNFPGRFSGRQFSNSRSEMNVSTLELGDSALYLCASSPGTGMGGNQPQHFGDGTRLSIL.

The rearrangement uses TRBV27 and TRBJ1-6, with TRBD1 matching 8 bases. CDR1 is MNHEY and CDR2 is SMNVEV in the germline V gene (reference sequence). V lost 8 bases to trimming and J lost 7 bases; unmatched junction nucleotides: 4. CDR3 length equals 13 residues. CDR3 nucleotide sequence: TGTGCCAGCCGGACAGGGATAAATTCACCCCTCCACTTT. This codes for CASRTGINSPLHF.

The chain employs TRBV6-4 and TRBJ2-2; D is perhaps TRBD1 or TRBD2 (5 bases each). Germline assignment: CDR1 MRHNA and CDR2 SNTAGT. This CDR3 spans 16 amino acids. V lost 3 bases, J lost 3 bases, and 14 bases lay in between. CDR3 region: CASSEVAGSHTGELFF. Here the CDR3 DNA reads TGTGCCAGCAGTGAGGTGGCAGGGAGCCACACCGGGGAGCTGTTTTTT.

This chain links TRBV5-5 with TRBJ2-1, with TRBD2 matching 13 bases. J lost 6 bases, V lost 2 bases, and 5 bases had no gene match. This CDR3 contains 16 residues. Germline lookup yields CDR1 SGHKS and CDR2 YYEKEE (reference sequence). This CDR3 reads CASSLTSGGGSNEQFF. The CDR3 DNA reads TGTGCCAGCAGCTTAACTAGCGGGGGGGGTTCCAATGAGCAGTTCTTC.

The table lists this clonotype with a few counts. The CDR3: CASSYSSGGKLFF. Here the CDR3 DNA reads TGTGCCAGCAGTTACTCGTCCGGGGGGAAGCTGTTTTTT. This chain uses TRBV6-5 with TRBJ1-4; weak D call: TRBD1 (5 bases). The V gene lost 0 bases and the J gene lost 14 bases, with 13 bases spanning the gap. This CDR3 is built from 13 residues. Germline assignment: CDR1 MNHEY and CDR2 SVGAGI.

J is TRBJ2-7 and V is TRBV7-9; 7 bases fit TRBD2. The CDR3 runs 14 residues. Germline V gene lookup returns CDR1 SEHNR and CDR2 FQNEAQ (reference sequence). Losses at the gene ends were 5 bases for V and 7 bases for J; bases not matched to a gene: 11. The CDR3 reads CASSMGLAAGEQYF. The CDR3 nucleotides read TGTGCCAGCAGCATGGGGCTAGCGGCGGGGGAGCAGTACTTC.

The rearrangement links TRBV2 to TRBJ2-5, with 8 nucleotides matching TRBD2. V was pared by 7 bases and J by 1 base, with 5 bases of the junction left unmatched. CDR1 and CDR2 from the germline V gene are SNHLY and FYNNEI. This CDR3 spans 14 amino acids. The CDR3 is CASMISGTQETQYF. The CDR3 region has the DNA TGTGCCAGCATGATTAGCGGGACCCAAGAGACCCAGTACTTC.

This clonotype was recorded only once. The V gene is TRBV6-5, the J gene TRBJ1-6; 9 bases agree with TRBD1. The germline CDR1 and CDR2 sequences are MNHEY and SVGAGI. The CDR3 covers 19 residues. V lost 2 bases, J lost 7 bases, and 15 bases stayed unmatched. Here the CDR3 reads CASSYLRDRVGKSNSPLHF. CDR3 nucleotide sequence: TGTGCCAGCAGTTACCTCCGGGACAGGGTGGGGAAATCCAATTCACCCCTCCACTTT.

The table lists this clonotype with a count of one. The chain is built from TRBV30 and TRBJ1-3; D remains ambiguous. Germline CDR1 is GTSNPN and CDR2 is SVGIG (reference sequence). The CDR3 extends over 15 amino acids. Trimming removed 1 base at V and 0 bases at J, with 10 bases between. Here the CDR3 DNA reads TGTGCCTGGAGTGAGATGGAGTACTCTGGAAACACCATATATTTT. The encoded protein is CAWSEMEYSGNTIYF.

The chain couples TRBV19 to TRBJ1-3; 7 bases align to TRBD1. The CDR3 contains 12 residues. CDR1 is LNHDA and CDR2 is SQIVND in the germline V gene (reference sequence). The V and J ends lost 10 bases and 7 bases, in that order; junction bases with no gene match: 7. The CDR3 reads CATKDRRNTIYF. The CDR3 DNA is TGTGCCACGAAGGACAGGAGGAACACCATATATTTT.

The CDR3 nucleotides read TGTGCCAGCAGCCTCCACCATTCGAAGGGCTACACCTTC. It translates to CASSLHHSKGYTF. The chain links TRBV3-1 to TRBJ1-2; no clear D gene. The V end lost 4 bases, the J end lost 8 bases, and 14 bases lay between the germline ends. The CDR3 runs 13 residues. In germline, CDR1 is LGHDT, CDR2 YNNKEL (reference sequence).

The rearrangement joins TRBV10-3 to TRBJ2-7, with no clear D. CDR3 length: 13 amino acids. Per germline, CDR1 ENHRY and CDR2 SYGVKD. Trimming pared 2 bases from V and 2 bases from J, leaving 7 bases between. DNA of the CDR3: TGTGCCATCAGTGAGGGGCAGGCCTACGAGCAGTACTTC. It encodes CAISEGQAYEQYF.

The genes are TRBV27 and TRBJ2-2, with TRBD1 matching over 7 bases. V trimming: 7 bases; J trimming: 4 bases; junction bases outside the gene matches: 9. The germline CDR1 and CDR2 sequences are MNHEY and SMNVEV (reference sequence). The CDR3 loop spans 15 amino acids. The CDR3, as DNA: TGTGCCAGCACATCCGACAGGGTTCCCACCGGGGAGCTGTTTTTT. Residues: CASTSDRVPTGELFF.

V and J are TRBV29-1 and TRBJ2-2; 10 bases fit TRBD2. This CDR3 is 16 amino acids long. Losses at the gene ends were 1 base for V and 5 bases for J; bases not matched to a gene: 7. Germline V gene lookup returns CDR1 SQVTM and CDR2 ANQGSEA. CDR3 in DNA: TGCAGCGTTGAAGTGACTAGCGGGCCATGGACCGGGGAGCTGTTTTTT. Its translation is CSVEVTSGPWTGELFF.

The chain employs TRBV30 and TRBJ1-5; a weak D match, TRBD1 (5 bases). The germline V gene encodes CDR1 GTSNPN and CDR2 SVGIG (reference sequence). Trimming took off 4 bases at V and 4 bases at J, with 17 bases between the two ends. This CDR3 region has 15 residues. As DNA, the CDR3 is TGTGCCTGGACCCATACCCGGGGCCAAAATCAGCCCCAGCATTTT. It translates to CAWTHTRGQNQPQHF.

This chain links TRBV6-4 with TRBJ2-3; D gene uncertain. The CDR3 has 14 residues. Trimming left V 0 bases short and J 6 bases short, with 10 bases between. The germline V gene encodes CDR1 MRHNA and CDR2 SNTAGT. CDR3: CASSDSGSLDTQYF. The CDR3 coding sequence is TGTGCCAGCAGTGACTCAGGCAGCCTGGATACGCAGTATTTT.

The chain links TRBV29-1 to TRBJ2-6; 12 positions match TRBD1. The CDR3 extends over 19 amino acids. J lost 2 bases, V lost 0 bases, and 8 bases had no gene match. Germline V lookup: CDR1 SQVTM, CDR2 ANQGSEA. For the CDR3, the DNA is TGCAGCGTTGAAGATAGGGGACAGGGGGCGGAGGCTGGGGCCAACGTCCTGACTTTC. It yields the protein CSVEDRGQGAEAGANVLTF.

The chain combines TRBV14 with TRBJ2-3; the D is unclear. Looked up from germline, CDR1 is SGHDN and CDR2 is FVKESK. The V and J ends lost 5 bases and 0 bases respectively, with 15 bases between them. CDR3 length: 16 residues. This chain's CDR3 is CASSTRLVSSTDTQYF. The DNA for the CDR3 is TGTGCCAGCAGCACCCGACTTGTCTCTAGCACAGATACGCAGTATTTT.

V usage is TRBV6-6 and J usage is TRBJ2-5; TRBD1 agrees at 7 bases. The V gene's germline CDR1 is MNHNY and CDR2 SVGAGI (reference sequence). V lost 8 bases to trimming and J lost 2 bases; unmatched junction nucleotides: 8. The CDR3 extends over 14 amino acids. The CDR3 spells CASFRDRSQETQYF. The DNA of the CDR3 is TGTGCCAGCTTCCGGGACAGATCACAAGAGACCCAGTACTTC.

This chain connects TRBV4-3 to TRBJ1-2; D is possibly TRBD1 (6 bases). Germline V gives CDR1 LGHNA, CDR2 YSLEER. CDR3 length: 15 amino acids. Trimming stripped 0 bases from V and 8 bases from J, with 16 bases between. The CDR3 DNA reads TGCGCCAGCAGCCAAGATGGGACAAGACTTCCCGGCTACACCTTC. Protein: CASSQDGTRLPGYTF.

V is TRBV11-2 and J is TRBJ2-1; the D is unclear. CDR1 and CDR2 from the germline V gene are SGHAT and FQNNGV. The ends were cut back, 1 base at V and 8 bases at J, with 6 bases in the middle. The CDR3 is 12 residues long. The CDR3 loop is CASSLGVDEQFF. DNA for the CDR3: TGTGCCAGCAGCTTAGGGGTCGATGAGCAGTTCTTC.

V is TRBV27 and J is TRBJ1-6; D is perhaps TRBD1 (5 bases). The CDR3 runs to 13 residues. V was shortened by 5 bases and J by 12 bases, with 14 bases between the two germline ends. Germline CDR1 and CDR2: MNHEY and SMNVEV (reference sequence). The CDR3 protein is CASSLVAGLPLHF. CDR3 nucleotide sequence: TGTGCCAGCAGTCTGGTGGCAGGGTTACCCCTCCACTTT.

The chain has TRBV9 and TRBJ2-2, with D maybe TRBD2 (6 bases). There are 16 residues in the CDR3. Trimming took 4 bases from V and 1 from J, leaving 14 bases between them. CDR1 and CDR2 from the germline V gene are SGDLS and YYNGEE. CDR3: CASSPGGGKNTGELFF. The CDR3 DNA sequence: TGTGCCAGCAGCCCCGGGGGAGGAAAGAACACCGGGGAGCTGTTTTTT.

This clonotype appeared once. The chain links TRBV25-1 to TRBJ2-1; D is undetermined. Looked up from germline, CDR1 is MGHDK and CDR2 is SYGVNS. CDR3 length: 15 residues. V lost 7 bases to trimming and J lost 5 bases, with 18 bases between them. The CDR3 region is CASTHPVVCHNEQFF. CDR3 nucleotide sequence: TGTGCCAGCACCCATCCGGTAGTTTGTCACAATGAGCAGTTCTTC.